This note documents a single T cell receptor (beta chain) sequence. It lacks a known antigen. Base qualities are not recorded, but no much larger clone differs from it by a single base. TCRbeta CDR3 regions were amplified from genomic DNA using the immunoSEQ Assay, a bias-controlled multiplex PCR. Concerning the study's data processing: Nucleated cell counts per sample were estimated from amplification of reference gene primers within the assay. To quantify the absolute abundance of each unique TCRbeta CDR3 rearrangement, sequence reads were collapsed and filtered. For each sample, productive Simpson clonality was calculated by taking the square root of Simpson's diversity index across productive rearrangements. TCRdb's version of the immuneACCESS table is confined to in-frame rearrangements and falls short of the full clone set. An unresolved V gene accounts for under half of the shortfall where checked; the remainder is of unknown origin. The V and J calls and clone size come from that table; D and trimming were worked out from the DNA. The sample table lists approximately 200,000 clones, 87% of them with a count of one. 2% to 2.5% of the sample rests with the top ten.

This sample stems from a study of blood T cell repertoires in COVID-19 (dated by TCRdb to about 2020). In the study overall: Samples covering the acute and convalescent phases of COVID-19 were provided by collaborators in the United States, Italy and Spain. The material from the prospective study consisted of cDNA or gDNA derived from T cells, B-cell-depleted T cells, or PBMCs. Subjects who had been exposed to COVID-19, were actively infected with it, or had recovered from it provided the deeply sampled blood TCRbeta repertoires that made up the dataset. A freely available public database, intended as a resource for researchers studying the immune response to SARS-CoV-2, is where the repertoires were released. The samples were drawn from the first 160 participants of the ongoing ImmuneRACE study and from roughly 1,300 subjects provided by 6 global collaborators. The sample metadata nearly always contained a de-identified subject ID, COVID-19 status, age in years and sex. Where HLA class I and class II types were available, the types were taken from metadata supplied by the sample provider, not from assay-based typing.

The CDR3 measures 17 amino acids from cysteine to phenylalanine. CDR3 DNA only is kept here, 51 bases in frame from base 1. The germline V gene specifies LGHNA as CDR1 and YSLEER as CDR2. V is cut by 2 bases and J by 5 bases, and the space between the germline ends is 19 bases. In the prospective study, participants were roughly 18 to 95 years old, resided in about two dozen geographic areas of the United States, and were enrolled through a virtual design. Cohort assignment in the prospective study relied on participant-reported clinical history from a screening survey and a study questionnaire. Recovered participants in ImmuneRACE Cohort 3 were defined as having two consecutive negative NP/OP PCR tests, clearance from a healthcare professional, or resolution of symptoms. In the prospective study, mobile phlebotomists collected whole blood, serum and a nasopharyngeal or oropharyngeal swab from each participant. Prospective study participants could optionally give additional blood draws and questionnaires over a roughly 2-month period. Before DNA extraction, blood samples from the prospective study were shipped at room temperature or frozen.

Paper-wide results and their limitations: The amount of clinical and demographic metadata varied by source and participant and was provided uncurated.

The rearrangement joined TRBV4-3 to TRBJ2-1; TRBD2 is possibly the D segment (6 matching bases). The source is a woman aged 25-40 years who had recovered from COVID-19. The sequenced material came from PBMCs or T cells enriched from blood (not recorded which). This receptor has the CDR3 CASSQYSGGTVNNEQFF. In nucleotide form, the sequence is TGCGCCAGCAGCCAATATTCGGGCGGGACGGTTAACAATGAGCAGTTCTTC.